These 29 T cell receptor beta chains were all obtained from the same sample, sequenced in a study of blood T cell repertoires in COVID-19. Using immunoSEQ multiplex PCR, the repertoire was profiled, and TCRdb retains in-frame clones only, with some absent. This sample has about 110,000 clones, with roughly 90% found just once. Sample: peripheral blood. These receptors originate from a man aged 35-49 years with active or convalescent COVID-19.

This sequence joins TRBV7-2 and TRBJ2-3, with a weak D call TRBD2 (5 bases). The germline V and J ends were trimmed by 0 bases and 3 bases, with 7 bases remaining between them. From germline, CDR1 is SGHTA and CDR2 FQGNSA. The CDR3 sequence is 14 residues long. The CDR3 region has the DNA TGTGCCAGCAGCTTAGCGGGAGTTACAGATACGCAGTATTTT. Its translation is CASSLAGVTDTQYF.

This sequence joins TRBV12-3 or TRBV12-4 and TRBJ2-2, with TRBD1 as a possible D gene (6 bases). The CDR3 is made up of 12 amino acids. V lost 4 bases to trimming and J lost 7 bases, with 7 bases between them. This CDR3 is CASSSGVGELFF. DNA of the CDR3: TGTGCCAGCAGTTCAGGGGTCGGGGAGCTGTTTTTT.

The rearrangement joins TRBV6-5 to TRBJ2-5; D gene uncertain. The CDR3 consists of 12 residues. Trimming stripped 6 bases from V and 4 bases from J, with 9 bases between. The germline CDR1 and CDR2 sequences are MNHEY and SVGAGI. The CDR3 coding sequence is TGTGCCAGCAGGGAGTCTGGAGAGACCCAGTACTTC. It specifies CASRESGETQYF.

This clone came up once. V is TRBV7-9 and J is TRBJ1-5, with D possibly being TRBD1 (6 bases). From germline, CDR1 is SEHNR and CDR2 FQNEAQ (reference sequence). The length of the CDR3 is 14 residues. Deletions cut 5 bases from V and 5 bases from J, with 13 bases between. The CDR3 region has the DNA TGTGCCAGCAGCCAAGACAGGCCCGATCAGCCCCAGCATTTT. Encoded protein: CASSQDRPDQPQHF.

The sample holds one count of this clone. The rearrangement uses TRBV28 and TRBJ2-7; D is possibly TRBD1 (6 bases). Per the germline V gene, CDR1 is MDHEN and CDR2 is SYDVKM. This CDR3 contains 15 residues. V dropped 3 bases and J dropped 5 bases, with 17 bases sitting between them. As DNA, the CDR3 is TGTGCCAGCAGTTTTTGGGACATCCGGACTCACGAGCAGTACTTC. Translation: CASSFWDIRTHEQYF. Using reference TRBV28 and TRBJ2-7 for the parts outside the CDR3, the full variable domain is DVKVTQSSRYLVKRTGEKVFLECVQDMDHENMFWYRQDPGLGLRLIYFSYDVKMKEKGDIPEGYSVSREKKERFSLILESASTNQTSMYLCASSFWDIRTHEQYFGPGTRLTVT.

The rearrangement uses TRBV4-2 and TRBJ2-7; possibly TRBD2 for D (6 bases). The CDR3 loop spans 15 amino acids. The V gene lost 0 bases and the J gene lost 5 bases, with 14 bases spanning the gap. Germline V gives CDR1 LGHNA, CDR2 YNFKEQ. Written as DNA, the CDR3 is TGTGCCAGCAGCCAAGATATTTGGAGGGGCGACGAGCAGTACTTC. This sequence encodes CASSQDIWRGDEQYF.

This sequence joins TRBV27 and TRBJ2-7; TRBD1 agrees at 7 bases. Germline trimming cut 3 bases from V and 1 base from J; bases unmatched to any gene: 12. Germline-derived CDR1 and CDR2 are MNHEY and SMNVEV (reference sequence). The CDR3 consists of 17 residues. In DNA form, the CDR3 reads TGTGCCAGCAGTTTCCGTGACAGGGACCAAGGTTCCTACGAGCAGTACTTC. Residues: CASSFRDRDQGSYEQYF.

This chain connects TRBV28 to TRBJ1-1; 8 bases match TRBD1. V was clipped by 8 bases and J by 3 bases; unmatched bases: 5. Germline V gene data show CDR1 as MDHEN and CDR2 as SYDVKM. CDR3 length: 13 amino acids. The CDR3 is CASLRGLDTEAFF. The CDR3 region has the DNA TGTGCCAGCCTCAGGGGGCTTGACACTGAAGCTTTCTTT.

This chain uses TRBV30 with TRBJ1-5; D gene unclear. Between the trimmed V and J ends, which lost 2 bases and 6 bases, there was a span of 11 bases. The CDR3 runs 13 residues. CDR1 is GTSNPN, CDR2 SVGIG, per germline (reference sequence). CDR3 sequence reads: CAWSRSRGQPQHF. DNA for the CDR3: TGTGCCTGGAGTCGGAGCAGAGGTCAGCCCCAGCATTTT.

The chain is built from TRBV11-2 and TRBJ2-3, with 7 bases lining up with TRBD1. The CDR3 consists of 17 residues. Losses at the gene ends were 5 bases for V and 0 bases for J; bases not matched to a gene: 11. Germline V gene lookup returns CDR1 SGHAT and CDR2 FQNNGV. The chain's CDR3 is CASSPRTGLSSTDTQYF. The DNA of the CDR3 is TGTGCCAGCAGCCCAAGGACAGGCCTTTCTAGCACAGATACGCAGTATTTT. Supplemented by reference TRBV11-2 and TRBJ2-3, the full variable domain reads EAGVAQSPRYKIIEKRQSVAFWCNPISGHATLYWYQQILGQGPKLLIQFQNNGVVDDSQLPKDRFSAERLKGVDSTLKIQPAKLEDSAVYLCASSPRTGLSSTDTQYFGPGTRLTVL.

This chain joins TRBV7-2 and TRBJ2-5; 7 bases align to TRBD1. V gave up 5 bases and J gave up 3 bases; unmatched junction bases: 9. Germline V CDR1 and CDR2: SGHTA, FQGNSA. CDR3 length: 15 residues. CDR3 nucleotide sequence: TGTGCCAGCAGCCCCTCGACAGGGTTTGAAGAGACCCAGTACTTC. Its translation: CASSPSTGFEETQYF. Filled out from reference TRBV7-2 and TRBJ2-5, the complete variable domain reads GAGVSQSPSNKVTEKGKDVELRCDPISGHTALYWYRQSLGQGLEFLIYFQGNSAPDKSGLPSDRFSAERTGGSVSTLTIQRTQQEDSAVYLCASSPSTGFEETQYFGPGTRLLVL.

This chain connects TRBV28 to TRBJ2-6, with a possible D match to TRBD1 (5 bases). This CDR3 contains 15 residues. The V end was cut by 6 bases, the J end by 0 bases, with 9 bases between. Looked up from germline, CDR1 is MDHEN and CDR2 is SYDVKM. CDR3: CASSRDSSGANVLTF. The DNA of the CDR3 is TGTGCCAGCAGCCGCGACAGCTCTGGGGCCAACGTCCTGACTTTC.

This clone was observed many times. This chain connects TRBV11-2 to TRBJ2-7, with D possibly being TRBD2 (6 bases). V was trimmed by 5 bases and J by 0 bases, leaving 20 bases between them. The CDR3 has 17 residues. In germline, CDR1 is SGHAT, CDR2 FQNNGV. CDR3 DNA: TGTGCCAGCAGCGTGATGGGAGGAGGGAAGAGCTCCTACGAGCAGTACTTC. Translated, it gives CASSVMGGGKSSYEQYF. Using reference TRBV11-2 and TRBJ2-7 for the parts outside the CDR3, the full variable domain is EAGVAQSPRYKIIEKRQSVAFWCNPISGHATLYWYQQILGQGPKLLIQFQNNGVVDDSQLPKDRFSAERLKGVDSTLKIQPAKLEDSAVYLCASSVMGGGKSSYEQYFGPGTRLTVT.

The CDR3 region is CASSQDILSGNTIYF. The DNA of the CDR3 is TGCGCCAGCAGCCAAGATATTCTCTCTGGAAACACCATATATTTT. J is TRBJ1-3 and V is TRBV4-3; D ambiguous. V lost 0 bases, J lost 0 bases, and 6 bases lay in between. CDR1 is LGHNA, CDR2 YSLEER, per germline. CDR3 length: 15 residues.

The J gene is TRBJ2-6, the V gene TRBV28; a weak D match, TRBD1 (6 bases). Germline V gene data show CDR1 as MDHEN and CDR2 as SYDVKM. CDR3 length: 17 residues. V lost 10 bases to trimming and J lost 0 bases, with 19 bases between them. DNA for the CDR3: TGTGCCATCACCAACAGGGCCGGAGGCTCTGGGGCCAACGTCCTGACTTTC. Its translation: CAITNRAGGSGANVLTF.

This clone was observed a handful of times. The gene calls are TRBV18 and TRBJ1-2; D is uncertain. Trimming took off 5 bases at V and 5 bases at J, with 9 bases between the two ends. CDR3 length: 12 residues. Germline V gives CDR1 KGHSH, CDR2 LQKENI. CDR3 region: CASSAEKYGYTF. For the CDR3, the DNA is TGTGCCAGCTCAGCGGAGAAGTATGGCTACACCTTC.

The chain uses TRBV7-3 and TRBJ2-3; D is perhaps TRBD2 (5 bases). Trimming left V 4 bases short and J 0 bases short, with 11 bases between. The CDR3 length is 15 residues. Germline V gene sequence: CDR1 SGHTA, CDR2 FQGTGA. CDR3 amino acids: CASSWGATSTDTQYF. The CDR3 region has the DNA TGTGCCAGCAGCTGGGGAGCGACTAGCACAGATACGCAGTATTTT.

The chain combines TRBV18 with TRBJ1-3; 8 bases are a match to TRBD1. V trimming: 4 bases; J trimming: 0 bases; junction bases outside the gene matches: 11. The CDR3 has 18 amino acids. In germline, CDR1 is KGHSH, CDR2 LQKENI. The CDR3 DNA reads as TGTGCCAGCTCACAGATATCCGGGACAGGCATCTCTGGAAACACCATATATTTT. As protein: CASSQISGTGISGNTIYF.

The chain is built from TRBV19 and TRBJ2-5; TRBD2 is a possible D gene (6 bases). The germline V gene has CDR1 LNHDA and CDR2 SQIVND (reference sequence). This CDR3 contains 14 residues. V lost 4 bases and J 2 bases, leaving 11 bases between the germline ends. The CDR3 is CASSKWGLQETQYF. The CDR3 DNA sequence: TGTGCCAGTAGTAAGTGGGGACTTCAAGAGACCCAGTACTTC.

The sample holds a few counts of this clone. This chain connects TRBV28 to TRBJ2-2; TRBD1 might be the D (6 bases). CDR3 length: 13 residues. Trimming cost V 7 bases and J 4 bases, with 10 bases left between them. CDR1 is MDHEN, CDR2 SYDVKM, per germline. The CDR3 coding sequence is TGTGCCAGCACTATGACAGGCACCGGGGAGCTGTTTTTT. Translation gives CASTMTGTGELFF.

The chain joins TRBV19 to TRBJ1-2, with D possibly TRBD1 on 6 matching bases. The germline gives CDR1 LNHDA, CDR2 SQIVND (reference sequence). The V end was cut by 5 bases, the J end by 3 bases, with 10 bases between. This CDR3 spans 13 amino acids. The CDR3 here is CASSPTGYYGYTF. The CDR3 DNA follows: TGTGCCAGTAGTCCCACAGGGTACTATGGCTACACCTTC.

The chain carries TRBV3-1 (or the pseudogene TRBV3-2) and TRBJ1-3; D perhaps matches TRBD1 (5 bases). Trimming removed 4 bases from V and 2 bases from J, with 9 bases in between. The CDR3 consists of 14 residues. Germline V lookup: CDR1 LGHDT, CDR2 YNNKEL (reference sequence). CDR3 amino acids: CASSPGGAGNTIYF. DNA of the CDR3: TGTGCCAGCAGCCCCGGGGGTGCTGGAAACACCATATATTTT.

The V gene is TRBV30, the J gene TRBJ1-1; D gene ambiguous. The ends were cut back, 4 bases at V and 0 bases at J, with 6 bases in the middle. There are 12 residues in the CDR3. Germline values: CDR1 GTSNPN, CDR2 SVGIG (reference sequence). The CDR3 DNA sequence: TGTGCCTGGACTTTTCTGAACACTGAAGCTTTCTTT. Translated: CAWTFLNTEAFF.

The chain uses TRBV6-2 or TRBV6-3 and TRBJ2-5, with a weak D call TRBD2 (6 bases). This CDR3 has 16 residues. CDR1 MNHEY and CDR2 SVGEGT come from the germline V gene. Trimming took 8 bases from V and 5 from J, leaving 24 bases between them. CDR3 coding DNA: TGTGCCAGCGGCCCCGGCGGGGCCAGCCCGGGGGAGACCCAGTACTTC. Amino acids: CASGPGGASPGETQYF.

The rearrangement links TRBV28 to TRBJ2-7; 9 bases are a match to TRBD2. With 5 bases clipped from V and 6 bases from J, the junction kept 11 bases outside the gene matches. The CDR3 totals 15 residues. CDR1 is MDHEN, CDR2 SYDVKM, per germline. CDR3 sequence (DNA): TGTGCCAGCAGTCTCTCGACTAGCGGTTCTCTCGAGCAGTACTTC. Translation gives CASSLSTSGSLEQYF. The variable domain in full, completed from reference TRBV28 and TRBJ2-7, reads DVKVTQSSRYLVKRTGEKVFLECVQDMDHENMFWYRQDPGLGLRLIYFSYDVKMKEKGDIPEGYSVSREKKERFSLILESASTNQTSMYLCASSLSTSGSLEQYFGPGTRLTVT.

The chain carries TRBV7-9 and TRBJ1-1; weak D call: TRBD1 (5 bases). CDR1 is SEHNR, CDR2 FQNEAQ, per germline (reference sequence). The CDR3 has 14 amino acids. V was trimmed by 3 bases and J by 1 base, leaving 9 bases between them. CDR3 nucleotides: TGTGCCAGCAGCTTCGGTACAGGGAACACTGAAGCTTTCTTT. Protein: CASSFGTGNTEAFF.

Here the CDR3 reads CASSSSLAGTEQFF. The CDR3 bases are TGTGCCAGCAGCTCTTCCCTAGCGGGAACTGAGCAGTTCTTC. The V call is TRBV11-2, the J call TRBJ2-1, with TRBD2 identical over 9 bases. CDR1 and CDR2 (germline): SGHAT, FQNNGV. The trim removed 4 bases at V and 9 bases at J, leaving 7 bases unmatched. This CDR3 is 14 amino acids long.

The J gene is TRBJ1-6, the V gene TRBV7-3; D might be TRBD1 (6 bases). V lost 4 bases, J lost 11 bases, and 21 bases lay in between. Germline loops: CDR1 SGHTA, CDR2 FQGTGA. This CDR3 comprises 16 residues. The DNA for the CDR3 is TGTGCCAGCAGCTCTGAGTCCTACAAAGACAGGACACCCCTCCACTTT. Translating it yields CASSSESYKDRTPLHF.

V usage is TRBV9 and J usage is TRBJ1-2; D gene unclear. Germline V gene sequence: CDR1 SGDLS, CDR2 YYNGEE. The CDR3 is made up of 13 amino acids. The ends were cut back, 4 bases at V and 8 bases at J, with 15 bases in the middle. CDR3: CASSTLMTRGYTF. As DNA, the CDR3 is TGTGCCAGCAGCACCCTCATGACCAGGGGCTACACCTTC.